This section outlines one TCR beta chain sequence together with its context. The CDR3 is 15 amino acids. V dropped 6 bases and J dropped 0; count of bases not matched to a gene: 4. CDR1 is SNHLY and CDR2 is FYNNEI in the germline V gene. The entry originates in a study of blood T cell repertoires in COVID-19. About the study: Sites across the United States, Italy and Spain contributed samples from acute and convalescent COVID-19. T cells, B-cell-depleted T cells, or PBMCs supplied cDNA or gDNA.

Original handling: Amplification with reference gene primers provided the estimates of nucleated cell counts. Generated by immunoSEQ multiplex PCR, the TCRdb table keeps only in-frame clones and is missing some. V, J and clone size reflect that table, while D and trimming were determined from the DNA. The sample carries around 200,000 clones, roughly 78% recorded once. Sequencing was done on a sample of peripheral blood. The chain combines TRBV2 with TRBJ2-2, with 7 bases identical to TRBD1. The sequence was collected from a woman older than 75 with active or convalescent COVID-19. CDR3 coding DNA: TGTGCCAGCAGGACAGGGTATCCGAACACCGGGGAGCTGTTTTTT. Its translation is CASRTGYPNTGELFF.